This T cell receptor (beta chain) was sequenced for a study of blood T cell repertoires in COVID-19. On the study more broadly: Samples taken during acute and convalescent COVID-19 were collected in the United States, Italy and Spain.

The CDR3 runs 17 residues. V lost 5 bases, J lost 2 bases, and 7 bases stayed unmatched. Germline V gene lookup returns CDR1 LGHNA and CDR2 YNFKEQ. Produced via immunoSEQ multiplex PCR; TCRdb's table is partial and in-frame only. The sample includes about 29,000 clones, more than 75% of them seen just once. This clonotype was sampled from a woman in her seventies with acute or convalescent COVID-19. J is TRBJ2-6 and V is TRBV4-2, with 9 bases identical to TRBD1. Specimen: peripheral blood. The CDR3 spells CASSARTGAPGANVLTF. In nucleotides, the CDR3 is TGTGCCAGCAGCGCCCGGACAGGGGCACCTGGGGCCAACGTCCTGACTTTC.